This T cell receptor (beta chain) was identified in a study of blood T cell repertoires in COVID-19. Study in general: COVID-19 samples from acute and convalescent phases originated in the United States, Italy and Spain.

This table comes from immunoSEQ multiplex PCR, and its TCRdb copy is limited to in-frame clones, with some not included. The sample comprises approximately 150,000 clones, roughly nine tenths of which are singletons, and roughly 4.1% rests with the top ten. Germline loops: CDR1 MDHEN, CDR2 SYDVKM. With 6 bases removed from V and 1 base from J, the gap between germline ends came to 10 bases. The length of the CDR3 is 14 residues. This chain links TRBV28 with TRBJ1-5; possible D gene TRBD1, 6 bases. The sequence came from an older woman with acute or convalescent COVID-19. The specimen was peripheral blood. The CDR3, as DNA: TGTGCCAGCAGACTGACAGGCAGCAATCAGCCCCAGCATTTT. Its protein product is CASRLTGSNQPQHF.